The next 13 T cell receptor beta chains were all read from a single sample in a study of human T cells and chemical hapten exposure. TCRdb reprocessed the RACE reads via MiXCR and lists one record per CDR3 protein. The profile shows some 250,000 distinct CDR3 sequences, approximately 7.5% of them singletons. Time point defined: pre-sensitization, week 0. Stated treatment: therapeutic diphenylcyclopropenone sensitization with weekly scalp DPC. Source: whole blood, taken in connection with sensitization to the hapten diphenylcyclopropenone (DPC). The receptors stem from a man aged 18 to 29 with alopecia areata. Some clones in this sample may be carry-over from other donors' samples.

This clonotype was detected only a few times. The CDR3 loop is CASSLIPGNEQFF. The DNA for the CDR3 is TGTGCCAGCAGCTTAATACCGGGCAATGAGCAGTTCTTC. The chain carries TRBV7-2 and TRBJ2-1; D is uncertain. The germline V gene encodes CDR1 SGHTA and CDR2 FQGNSA. The germline V and J ends were trimmed by 2 bases and 6 bases, with 8 bases remaining between them. This CDR3 has 13 residues.

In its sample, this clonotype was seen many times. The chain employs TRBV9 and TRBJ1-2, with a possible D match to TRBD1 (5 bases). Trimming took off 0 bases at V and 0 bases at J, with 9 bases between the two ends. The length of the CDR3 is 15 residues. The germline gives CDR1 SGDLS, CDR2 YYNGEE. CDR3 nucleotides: TGTGCCAGCAGCGTAGCTTGGGGGGCTAACTATGGCTACACCTTC. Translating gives CASSVAWGANYGYTF.

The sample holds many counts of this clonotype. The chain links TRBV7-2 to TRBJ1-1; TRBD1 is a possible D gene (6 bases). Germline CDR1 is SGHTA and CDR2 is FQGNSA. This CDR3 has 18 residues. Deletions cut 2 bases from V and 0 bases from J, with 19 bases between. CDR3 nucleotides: TGTGCCAGCAGCTTAATTCTGGCAGGGGCGGTGATGAACACTGAAGCTTTCTTT. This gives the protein CASSLILAGAVMNTEAFF.

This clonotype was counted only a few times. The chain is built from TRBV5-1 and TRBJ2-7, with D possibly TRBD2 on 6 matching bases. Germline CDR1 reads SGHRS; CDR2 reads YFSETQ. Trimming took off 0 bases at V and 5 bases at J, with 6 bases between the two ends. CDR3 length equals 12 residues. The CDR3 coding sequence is TGCGCCAGCAGCTTGGCGGGGGACGAGCAGTACGTC. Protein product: CASSLAGDEQYV.

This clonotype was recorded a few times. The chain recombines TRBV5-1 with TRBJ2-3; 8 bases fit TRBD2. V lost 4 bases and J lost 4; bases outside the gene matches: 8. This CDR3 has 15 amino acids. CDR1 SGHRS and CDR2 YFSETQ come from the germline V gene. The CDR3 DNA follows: TGCGCCAGCAGCCCAGATCCGGGACTAGCAGATACGCAGTATTTT. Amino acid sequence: CASSPDPGLADTQYF.

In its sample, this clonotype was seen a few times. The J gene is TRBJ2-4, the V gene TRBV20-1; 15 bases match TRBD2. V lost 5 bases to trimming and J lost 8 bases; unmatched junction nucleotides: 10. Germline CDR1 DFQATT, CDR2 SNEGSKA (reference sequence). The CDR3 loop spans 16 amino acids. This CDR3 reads CSAPRTSGGARDIQYF. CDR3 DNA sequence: TGCAGTGCTCCCCGGACTAGCGGGGGGGCCAGGGACATTCAGTACTTC.

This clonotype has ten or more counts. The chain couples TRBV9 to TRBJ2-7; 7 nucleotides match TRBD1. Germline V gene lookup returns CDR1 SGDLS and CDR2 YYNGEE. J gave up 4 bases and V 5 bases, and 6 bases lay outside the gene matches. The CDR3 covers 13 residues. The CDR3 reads CASSGTVDYEQYF. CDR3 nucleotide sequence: TGTGCCAGCAGTGGGACAGTGGATTACGAGCAGTACTTC. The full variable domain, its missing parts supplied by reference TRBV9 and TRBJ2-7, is DSGVTQTPKHLITATGQRVTLRCSPRSGDLSVYWYQQSLDQGLQFLIQYYNGEERAKGNILERFSAQQFPDLHSELNLSSLELGDSALYFCASSGTVDYEQYFGPGTRLTVT.

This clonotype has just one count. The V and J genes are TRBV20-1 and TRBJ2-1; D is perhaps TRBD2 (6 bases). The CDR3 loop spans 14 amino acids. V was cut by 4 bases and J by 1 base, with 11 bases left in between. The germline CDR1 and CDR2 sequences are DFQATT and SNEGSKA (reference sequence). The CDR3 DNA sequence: TGCAGTGCTATGGGACTCATTTCCTACAATGAGCAGTTCTTC. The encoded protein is CSAMGLISYNEQFF.

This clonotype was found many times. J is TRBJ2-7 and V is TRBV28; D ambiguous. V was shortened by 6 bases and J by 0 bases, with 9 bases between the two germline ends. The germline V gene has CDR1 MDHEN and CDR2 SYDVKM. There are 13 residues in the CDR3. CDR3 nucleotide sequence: TGTGCCAGCAGCCGCGCCCGCTCCTACGAGCAGTACTTC. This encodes CASSRARSYEQYF.

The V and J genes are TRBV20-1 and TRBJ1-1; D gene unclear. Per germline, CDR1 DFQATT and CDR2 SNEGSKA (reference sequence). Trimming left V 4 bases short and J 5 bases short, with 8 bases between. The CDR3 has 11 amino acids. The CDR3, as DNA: TGCAGTGCTAAAAGGGTGACTGAAGCTTTCTTT. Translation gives CSAKRVTEAFF.

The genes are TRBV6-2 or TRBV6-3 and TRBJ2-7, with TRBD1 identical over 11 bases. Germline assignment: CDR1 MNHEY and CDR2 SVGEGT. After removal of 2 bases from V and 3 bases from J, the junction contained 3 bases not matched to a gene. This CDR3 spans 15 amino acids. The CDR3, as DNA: TGTGCCAGCAGTTACCCCGGGACAGGGGGCTACGAGCAGTACGTC. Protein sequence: CASSYPGTGGYEQYV.

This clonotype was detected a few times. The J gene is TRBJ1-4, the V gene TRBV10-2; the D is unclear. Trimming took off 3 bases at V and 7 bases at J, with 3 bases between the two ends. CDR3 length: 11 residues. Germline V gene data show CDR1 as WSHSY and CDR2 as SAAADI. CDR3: CASSEGEKLFF. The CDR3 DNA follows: TGCGCCAGCAGTGAAGGTGAAAAACTGTTTTTT.

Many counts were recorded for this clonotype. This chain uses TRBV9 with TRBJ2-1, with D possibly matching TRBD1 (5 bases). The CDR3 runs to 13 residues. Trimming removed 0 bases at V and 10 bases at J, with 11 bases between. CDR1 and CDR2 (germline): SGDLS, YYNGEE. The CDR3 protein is CASSVGGLEEQFF. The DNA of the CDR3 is TGTGCCAGCAGCGTAGGGGGCCTCGAGGAGCAGTTCTTC.